The rows below give T cell receptor beta chains drawn from one sample of a study of blood T cell repertoires in COVID-19. The method was immunoSEQ multiplex PCR; TCRdb's version includes in-frame clones alone and lacks a portion of them. The data contain fewer than 200,000 clones, around 81% of them seen just once; the ten biggest clones take up about 11%. Specimen: peripheral blood. Every receptor here comes from a woman in her forties with COVID-19, enrolled during active disease. CDR3s include the opening cysteine and the closing phenylalanine or tryptophan. The order of the fields is clone size, J gene, CDR3 length, V gene, D gene, CDR3 protein, CDR3 DNA. D genes are given only for firm matches. Not all rows give a size; the values are once, few, many and, for expanded clones, a class.

. TRBJ2-1 14 TRBV30 . CAWSVGGSYNEQFF TGTGCCTGGAGTGTAGGAGGGTCCTACAATGAGCAGTTCTTC
. TRBJ2-6 16 TRBV6-2/TRBV6-3 . CASSLISSSGANVLTF TGTGCCAGCAGTTTGATTAGTAGCTCTGGGGCCAACGTCCTGACTTTC
. TRBJ2-2 15 TRBV9 . CASSARGGQDGELFF TGTGCCAGCAGCGCCCGTGGAGGGCAAGACGGGGAGCTGTTTTTT
. TRBJ2-2 13 TRBV30 TRBD1 CAWRTGWSGELFF TGTGCCTGGAGGACAGGGTGGAGCGGGGAGCTGTTTTTT
. TRBJ1-3 13 TRBV30 . CAWSRGARNTIYF TGTGCCTGGAGTCGGGGGGCAAGAAACACCATATATTTT
. TRBJ2-1 13 TRBV25-1 TRBD2 CASTGGIRGEQFF TGTGCCAGCACCGGGGGGATCCGGGGTGAGCAGTTCTTC
. TRBJ1-5 13 TRBV27 . CASSLTGNQPQHF TGTGCCAGCAGCTTAACAGGTAATCAGCCCCAGCATTTT
. TRBJ2-2 15 TRBV24-1 . CATRNDGGAFGELFF TGTGCCACCAGGAACGACGGAGGGGCGTTCGGGGAGCTGTTTTTT
. TRBJ2-5 14 TRBV27 . CASSPAGVQETQYF TGTGCCAGCAGCCCTGCCGGGGTCCAAGAGACCCAGTACTTC
. TRBJ2-3 13 TRBV12-3/TRBV12-4 . CASSRDNPDTQYF TGTGCCAGCAGTAGAGATAACCCGGATACGCAGTATTTT
. TRBJ1-2 12 TRBV6-5 TRBD1 CASNTGVRGYTF TGTGCCAGCAATACAGGGGTTCGTGGCTACACCTTC
. TRBJ2-1 16 TRBV6-5 . CASSYSNRISYNEQFF TGTGCCAGCAGTTACTCGAACAGAATCTCCTACAATGAGCAGTTCTTC
. TRBJ2-2 15 TRBV28 . CASSSLRGNTGELFF TGTGCCAGCAGTTCATTGCGGGGGAACACCGGGGAGCTGTTTTTT
. TRBJ1-2 12 TRBV2 . CASSRDNDGYTF TGTGCCAGCAGTAGGGACAACGATGGCTACACCTTC
. TRBJ2-3 15 TRBV9 . CASSVQGSPGDTQYF TGTGCCAGCAGCGTCCAGGGTTCTCCGGGAGATACGCAGTATTTT
. TRBJ2-2 13 TRBV4-1 . CASWGHYTGELFF TGCGCCAGCTGGGGACACTACACCGGGGAGCTGTTTTTT
. TRBJ2-7 15 TRBV7-2 TRBD1 CASSLGGTGSYEQYF TGTGCCAGCAGCTTAGGCGGGACAGGGAGCTACGAGCAGTACTTC
. TRBJ1-6 17 TRBV4-2 . CASSQELRAGSGSPLHF TGTGCCAGCAGCCAAGAGTTAAGGGCGGGCTCAGGTTCACCCCTCCACTTT
. TRBJ1-2 15 TRBV4-2 TRBD1 CASSQVGDRAGGYTF TGTGCCAGCAGCCAAGTCGGGGACAGGGCGGGGGGCTACACCTTC
. TRBJ2-3 13 TRBV7-9 . CASSSGWGGTQYF TGTGCCAGCAGCTCAGGGTGGGGAGGTACGCAGTATTTT
few TRBJ1-1 15 TRBV18 . CASSPGDMVDTEAFF TGTGCCAGCTCACCTGGGGACATGGTTGACACTGAAGCTTTCTTT
. TRBJ2-7 14 TRBV3-1/TRBV3-2 . CASSQGGRLDEQYF TGTGCCAGCAGCCAAGGAGGGAGGCTGGACGAGCAGTACTTC
few TRBJ1-2 16 TRBV28 TRBD1 CASSSTPGQGFFGYTF TGTGCCAGCAGCTCAACTCCGGGACAGGGTTTCTTTGGCTACACCTTC
. TRBJ2-7 13 TRBV10-2 TRBD1 CASSGTGAYEQYF TGCGCCAGCAGTGGGACAGGGGCTTACGAGCAGTACTTC
. TRBJ1-1 13 TRBV10-3 TRBD1 CAIGQQGAAEAFF TGTGCCATCGGCCAACAGGGGGCCGCTGAAGCTTTCTTT
. TRBJ2-1 13 TRBV27 . CASSYGSENEQFF TGTGCCAGCAGTTACGGGAGTGAGAATGAGCAGTTCTTC
. TRBJ2-1 16 TRBV27 TRBD1 CASSSTKGGTGVEQFF TGTGCCAGCAGTTCCACCAAGGGGGGGACAGGGGTGGAGCAGTTCTTC
. TRBJ1-5 14 TRBV18 . CASSSNSGNQPQHF TGTGCCAGCTCATCAAACTCAGGTAATCAGCCCCAGCATTTT
. TRBJ2-3 17 TRBV4-2 TRBD2 CASSQDSTSGGGGTQYF TGTGCCAGCAGCCAAGATTCTACTAGCGGGGGAGGGGGTACGCAGTATTTT
. TRBJ1-4 15 TRBV5-8 . CASSFGIGGEEKLFF TGTGCCAGCAGCTTCGGTATCGGGGGTGAGGAAAAACTGTTTTTT
. TRBJ2-1 15 TRBV4-2 . CASSQSVYSYNEQFF TGTGCCAGCAGCCAATCCGTGTATTCCTACAATGAGCAGTTCTTC